Below, 17 T cell receptor beta chains from the same sample are listed, as sequenced in a study of graft-versus-host responses after intestinal transplantation. The protocol was immunoSEQ multiplex PCR, while the TCRdb copy is restricted to in-frame clones and leaves out a portion. This sample has 98,000 or so clones, with over 75% found just once. These receptors have no identified antigens. This specimen consisted of unstimulated CD4+ T cells sorted from spleen or lymph node cells, obtained before intestinal transplant. The receptors shown here come from a human donor who received an intestinal transplant.

The V and J genes are TRBV5-1 and TRBJ2-6; unclear D gene. Trimming stripped 4 bases from V and 0 bases from J, with 5 bases between. Germline CDR1 is SGHRS and CDR2 is YFSETQ. The CDR3 is made up of 14 amino acids. CDR3 in DNA: TGCGCCAGCAGCATCAGCTCTGGGGCCAACGTCCTGACTTTC. Protein product: CASSISSGANVLTF.

The rearrangement links TRBV27 to TRBJ2-7, with D perhaps TRBD1 (6 bases). The V end lost 6 bases, the J end lost 3 bases, and 18 bases lay between the germline ends. Germline CDR1 MNHEY, CDR2 SMNVEV (reference sequence). The CDR3 consists of 15 residues. CDR3 DNA sequence: TGTGCCAGCAGCCCGACTCCGGGACAAGGCTACGAGCAGTACTTC. Protein product: CASSPTPGQGYEQYF.

This clone appeared once. The chain has TRBV6-6 and TRBJ1-1; maybe TRBD1 (5 bases). Germline V gene lookup returns CDR1 MNHNY and CDR2 SVGAGI (reference sequence). Between the trimmed V and J ends, which lost 6 bases and 3 bases, there was a span of 17 bases. CDR3 length: 15 amino acids. The CDR3 here is CASRPTGRGDTEAFF. In DNA form, the CDR3 reads TGTGCCAGCAGACCCACCGGACGGGGGGACACTGAAGCTTTCTTT.

The J gene is TRBJ2-3, the V gene TRBV7-3; tentatively, D is TRBD1 or TRBD2 (5 bases each). V was trimmed by 2 bases and J by 5 bases, leaving 14 bases between them. CDR3 length: 15 residues. Germline V lookup: CDR1 SGHTA, CDR2 FQGTGA. CDR3 in amino acids: CASSLFGQGVDTQYF. The CDR3 region has the DNA TGTGCCAGCAGCTTATTTGGGCAGGGAGTAGATACGCAGTATTTT.

The rearrangement links TRBV10-3 to TRBJ2-1; D might be TRBD1 or TRBD2, each matching 5 bases. The CDR3 runs to 16 residues. Germline V gene sequence: CDR1 ENHRY, CDR2 SYGVKD. The ends were cut back, 10 bases at V and 5 bases at J, with 24 bases in the middle. The CDR3 is CATQMAVGAENNEQFF. Here the CDR3 DNA reads TGTGCCACCCAAATGGCCGTCGGGGCTGAGAACAATGAGCAGTTCTTC.

The chain couples TRBV7-9 to TRBJ2-7, with TRBD2 identical over 10 bases. The CDR3 extends over 14 amino acids. From germline, CDR1 is SEHNR and CDR2 FQNEAQ (reference sequence). J was trimmed by 2 bases and V by 4 bases; bases with no gene match: 2. CDR3 in amino acids: CASSSSGGAYEQYF. For the CDR3, the DNA is TGTGCCAGCAGCTCTAGCGGGGGAGCCTACGAGCAGTACTTC.

The rearrangement links TRBV2 to TRBJ2-3; 10 nucleotides align to TRBD1. The CDR3 runs 15 residues. Losses at the gene ends were 4 bases for V and 2 bases for J; bases not matched to a gene: 3. The V gene's germline CDR1 is SNHLY and CDR2 FYNNEI. Written as DNA, the CDR3 is TGTGCCAGCAGTGGAGACAGGGGGCTCACAGATACGCAGTATTTT. Translation gives CASSGDRGLTDTQYF.

The rearrangement joins TRBV19 to TRBJ1-2; D not resolved. Germline loops: CDR1 LNHDA, CDR2 SQIVND (reference sequence). Trimming removed 6 bases at V and 12 bases at J, with 11 bases between. This CDR3 is built from 10 residues. The CDR3 reads CASSSSDNTF. CDR3 in DNA: TGTGCCAGTAGCTCATCAGACAACACCTTC.

V and J are TRBV19 and TRBJ2-7; 7 bases agree with TRBD1. The germline CDR1 and CDR2 sequences are LNHDA and SQIVND (reference sequence). The CDR3 has 14 residues. The V gene end was trimmed by 4 bases and the J gene end by 6 bases; junction bases not matched to a gene: 9. This CDR3 is CASSNRGRVAEQYF. The CDR3 nucleotides are TGTGCCAGTAGTAACAGGGGAAGGGTGGCCGAGCAGTACTTC.

The chain carries TRBV7-3 and TRBJ2-2; D unresolved. CDR3 length: 13 residues. V dropped 2 bases and J dropped 4 bases, with 5 bases sitting between them. From germline, CDR1 is SGHTA and CDR2 FQGTGA. The CDR3 loop reads CASSLGATGELFF. In DNA form, the CDR3 reads TGTGCCAGCAGCTTAGGTGCCACCGGGGAGCTGTTTTTT.

This clone was found once. The V gene is TRBV7-2, the J gene TRBJ1-5; 9 bases align to TRBD1. The CDR3 spans 17 residues. Germline CDR1 reads SGHTA; CDR2 reads FQGNSA. V dropped 1 base and J dropped 1; count of bases not matched to a gene: 5. Here the CDR3 DNA reads TGTGCCAGCAGCTTAGACTACAGGGGGCGAAGCAATCAGCCCCAGCATTTT. Its translation is CASSLDYRGRSNQPQHF. Using reference TRBV7-2 and TRBJ1-5 for the parts outside the CDR3, the full variable domain is GAGVSQSPSNKVTEKGKDVELRCDPISGHTALYWYRQSLGQGLEFLIYFQGNSAPDKSGLPSDRFSAERTGGSVSTLTIQRTQQEDSAVYLCASSLDYRGRSNQPQHFGDGTRLSIL.

V gene TRBV19 combines with J gene TRBJ2-5; a possible D gene is TRBD2 (6 bases). The DNA end favors TRBJ2-7, so the J call may be wrong. Germline CDR1 reads LNHDA; CDR2 reads SQIVND (reference sequence). The CDR3 loop spans 14 amino acids. The CDR3 nucleotides read TGTGCCAGTAGTATTGGTCAGGGAGGTGGCGAGCAGTACTTC. Protein product: CASSIGQGGGEQYF.

V gene TRBV27 combines with J gene TRBJ2-7; TRBD2 matches at 10 bases. The ends lost 3 bases at V and 1 base at J; junction bases unmatched: 6. Germline V CDR1 and CDR2: MNHEY, SMNVEV (reference sequence). The CDR3 has 16 residues. CDR3 amino acids: CASSLSLAGPSYEQYF. The CDR3 DNA reads TGTGCCAGCAGTTTGTCACTAGCGGGACCTTCCTACGAGCAGTACTTC.

The rearrangement joins TRBV7-9 to TRBJ2-7; D ambiguous. CDR3 size: 12 residues. V gave up 5 bases and J gave up 0 bases, with 5 bases separating them. Germline assignment: CDR1 SEHNR and CDR2 FQNEAQ (reference sequence). The CDR3 loop reads CASSASSYEQYF. CDR3 DNA sequence: TGTGCCAGCAGCGCGAGCTCCTACGAGCAGTACTTC. Variable domain in full (rest from reference TRBV7-9 and TRBJ2-7): DTGVSQNPRHKITKRGQNVTFRCDPISEHNRLYWYRQTLGQGPEFLTYFQNEAQLEKSRLLSDRFSAERPKGSFSTLEIQRTEQGDSAMYLCASSASSYEQYFGPGTRLTVT.

V and J are TRBV7-3 and TRBJ2-3; TRBD2 matches at 9 bases. CDR1 SGHTA and CDR2 FQGTGA come from the germline V gene. V was clipped by 1 base and J by 14 bases; unmatched bases: 7. This CDR3 spans 13 amino acids. CDR3 bases: TGTGCCAGCAGCTTAAAGGCTAGCGGGGTGGCGTATTTT. This gives the protein CASSLKASGVAYF.

The J gene is TRBJ2-7, the V gene TRBV11-2; D may be TRBD2 (5 bases). Per germline, CDR1 SGHAT and CDR2 FQNNGV. Trimming left V 5 bases short and J 4 bases short, with 6 bases between. The length of the CDR3 is 11 residues. CDR3 region: CASSRGYEQYF. In nucleotides, the CDR3 is TGTGCCAGCAGCCGGGGTTACGAGCAGTACTTC.

The rearrangement links TRBV27 to TRBJ1-4; tentatively, D is TRBD1 (6 bases). Germline CDR1 reads MNHEY; CDR2 reads SMNVEV (reference sequence). Trimming left V 5 bases short and J 4 bases short, with 14 bases between. This CDR3 comprises 15 residues. CDR3 residues: CASSPRGGGNEKLFF. The CDR3 bases are TGTGCCAGCAGTCCAAGGGGGGGCGGTAATGAAAAACTGTTTTTT.